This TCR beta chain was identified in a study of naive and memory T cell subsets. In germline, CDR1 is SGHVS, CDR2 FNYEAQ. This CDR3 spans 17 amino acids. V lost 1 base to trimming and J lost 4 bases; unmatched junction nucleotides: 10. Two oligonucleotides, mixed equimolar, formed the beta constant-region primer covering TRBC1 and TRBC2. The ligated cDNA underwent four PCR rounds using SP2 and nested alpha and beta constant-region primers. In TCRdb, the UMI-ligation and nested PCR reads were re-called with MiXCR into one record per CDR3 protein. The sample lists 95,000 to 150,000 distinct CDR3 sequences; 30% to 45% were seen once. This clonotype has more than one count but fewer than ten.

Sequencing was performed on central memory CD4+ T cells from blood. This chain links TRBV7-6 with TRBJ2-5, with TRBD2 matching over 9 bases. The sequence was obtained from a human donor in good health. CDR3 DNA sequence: TGTGCCAGCAGCTTAGTCCGGATTAGCGGGAGTGCAGAGACCCAGTACTTC. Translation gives CASSLVRISGSAETQYF.